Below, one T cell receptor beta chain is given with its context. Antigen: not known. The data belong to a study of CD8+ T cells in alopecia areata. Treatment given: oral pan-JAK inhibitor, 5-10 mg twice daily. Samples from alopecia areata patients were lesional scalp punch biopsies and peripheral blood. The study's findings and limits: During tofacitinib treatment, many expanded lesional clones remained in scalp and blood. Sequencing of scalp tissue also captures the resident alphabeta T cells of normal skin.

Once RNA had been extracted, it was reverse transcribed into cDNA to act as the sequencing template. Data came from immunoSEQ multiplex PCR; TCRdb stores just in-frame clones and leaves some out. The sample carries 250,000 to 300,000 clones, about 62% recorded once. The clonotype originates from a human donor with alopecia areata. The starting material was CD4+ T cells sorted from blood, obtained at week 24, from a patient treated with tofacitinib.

The CDR3 here is CASSAPDGYTEAFF. The DNA for the CDR3 is TGTGCCAGCAGCGCGCCGGACGGCTACACTGAAGCTTTCTTT. The chain joins TRBV5-4 to TRBJ1-1; no reliable D call. Trimming took 4 bases from V and 3 from J, leaving 13 bases between them. The CDR3 extends over 14 amino acids. Germline loops: CDR1 SGHNT, CDR2 YYREEE (reference sequence).